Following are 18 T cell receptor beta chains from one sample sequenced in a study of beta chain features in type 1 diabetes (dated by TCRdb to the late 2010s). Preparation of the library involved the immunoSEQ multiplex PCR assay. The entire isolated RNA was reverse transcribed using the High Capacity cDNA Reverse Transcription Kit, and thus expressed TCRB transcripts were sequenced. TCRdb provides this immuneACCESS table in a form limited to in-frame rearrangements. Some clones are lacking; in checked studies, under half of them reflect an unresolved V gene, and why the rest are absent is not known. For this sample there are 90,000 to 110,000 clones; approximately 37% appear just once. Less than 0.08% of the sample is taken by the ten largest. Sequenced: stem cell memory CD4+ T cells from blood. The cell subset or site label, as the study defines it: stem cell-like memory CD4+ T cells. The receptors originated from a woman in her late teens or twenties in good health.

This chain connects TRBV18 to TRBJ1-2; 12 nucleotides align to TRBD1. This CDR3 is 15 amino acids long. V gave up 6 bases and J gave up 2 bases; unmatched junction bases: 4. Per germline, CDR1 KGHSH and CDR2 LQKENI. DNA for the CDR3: TGTGCCAGCTCGGGACAGGGGGCAAGGAACTATGGCTACACCTTC. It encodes CASSGQGARNYGYTF.

The CDR3 loop is CASSRQGLWTQYF. The CDR3 DNA is TGTGCCAGCAGCCGACAGGGGCTGTGGACCCAGTACTTC. J is TRBJ2-5 and V is TRBV7-8, with 8 bases fitting TRBD1. J was trimmed by 7 bases and V by 5 bases; bases with no gene match: 6. CDR1 is SGHVS and CDR2 is FQNEAQ in the germline V gene. The CDR3 runs 13 residues.

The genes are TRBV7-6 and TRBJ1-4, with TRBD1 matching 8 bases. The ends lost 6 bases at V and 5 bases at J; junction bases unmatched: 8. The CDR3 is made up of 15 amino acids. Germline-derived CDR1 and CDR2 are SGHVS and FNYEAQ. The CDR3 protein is CASRRTGGRNEKLFF. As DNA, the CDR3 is TGTGCCAGCAGAAGAACAGGGGGTCGGAATGAAAAACTGTTTTTT. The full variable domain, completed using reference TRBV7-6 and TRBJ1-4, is GAGVSQSPRYKVTKRGQDVALRCDPISGHVSLYWYRQALGQGPEFLTYFNYEAQQDKSGLPNDRFSAERPEGSISTLTIQRTEQRDSAMYRCASRRTGGRNEKLFFGSGTQLSVL.

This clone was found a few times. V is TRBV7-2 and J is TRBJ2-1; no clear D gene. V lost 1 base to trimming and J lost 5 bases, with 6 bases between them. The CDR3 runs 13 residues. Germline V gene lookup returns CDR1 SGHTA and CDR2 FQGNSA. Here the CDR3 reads CASSLGVDNEQFF. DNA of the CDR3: TGTGCCAGCAGCTTAGGAGTGGACAATGAGCAGTTCTTC.

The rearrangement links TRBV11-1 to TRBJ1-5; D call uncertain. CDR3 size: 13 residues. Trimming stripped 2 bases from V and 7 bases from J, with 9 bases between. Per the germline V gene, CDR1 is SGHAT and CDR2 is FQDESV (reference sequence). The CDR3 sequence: CASSLISGQPQHF. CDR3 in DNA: TGTGCCAGCAGCTTAATAAGCGGGCAGCCCCAGCATTTT.

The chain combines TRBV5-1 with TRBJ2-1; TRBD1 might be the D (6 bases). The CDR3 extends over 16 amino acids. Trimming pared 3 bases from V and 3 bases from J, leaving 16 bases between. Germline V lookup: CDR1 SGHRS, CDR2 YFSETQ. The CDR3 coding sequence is TGCGCCAGCAGCTCCCAATCAGGGGCTCTCTACAATGAGCAGTTCTTC. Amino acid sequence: CASSSQSGALYNEQFF.

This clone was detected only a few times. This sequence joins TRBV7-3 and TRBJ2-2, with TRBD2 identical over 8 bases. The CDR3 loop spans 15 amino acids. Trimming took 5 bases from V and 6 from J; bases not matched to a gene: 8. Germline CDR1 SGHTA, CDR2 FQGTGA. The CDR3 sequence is CASSPQRERAGELFF. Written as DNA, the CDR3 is TGTGCCAGCAGCCCTCAGCGGGAGCGGGCCGGGGAGCTGTTTTTT. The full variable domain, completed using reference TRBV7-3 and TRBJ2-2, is GAGVSQTPSNKVTEKGKYVELRCDPISGHTALYWYRQSLGQGPEFLIYFQGTGAADDSGLPNDRFFAVRPEGSVSTLKIQRTERGDSAVYLCASSPQRERAGELFFGEGSRLTVL.

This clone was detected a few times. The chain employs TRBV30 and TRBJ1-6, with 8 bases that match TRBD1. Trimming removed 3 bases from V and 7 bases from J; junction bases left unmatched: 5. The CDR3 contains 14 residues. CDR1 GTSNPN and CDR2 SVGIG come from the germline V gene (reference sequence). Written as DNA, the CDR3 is TGTGCCTGGAGGACAGGGACAGGAAATTCACCCCTCCACTTT. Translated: CAWRTGTGNSPLHF.

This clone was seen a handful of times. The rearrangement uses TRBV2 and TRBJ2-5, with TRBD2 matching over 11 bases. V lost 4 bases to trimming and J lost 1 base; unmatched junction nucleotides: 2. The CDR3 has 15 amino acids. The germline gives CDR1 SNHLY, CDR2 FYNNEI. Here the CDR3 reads CASSVGTSGQETQYF. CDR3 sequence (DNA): TGTGCCAGCAGTGTGGGGACTAGCGGCCAAGAGACCCAGTACTTC.

CDR3 in DNA: TGTGCCAGCAGCGTAGAAGCGCGGGGTGGGGTTTCGTTCTTC. Protein sequence: CASSVEARGGVSFF. The chain combines TRBV9 with TRBJ2-1; tentatively, D is TRBD2 (6 bases). The CDR3 sequence is 14 residues long. Per the germline V gene, CDR1 is SGDLS and CDR2 is YYNGEE. V lost 0 bases and J lost 15, with 19 bases in between.

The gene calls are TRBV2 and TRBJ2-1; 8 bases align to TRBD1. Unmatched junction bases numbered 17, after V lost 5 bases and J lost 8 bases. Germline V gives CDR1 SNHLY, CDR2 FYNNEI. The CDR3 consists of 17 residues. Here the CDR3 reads CASSPLTRQGSVHEQFF. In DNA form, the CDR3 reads TGTGCCAGCAGTCCATTGACCAGACAGGGGAGTGTCCATGAGCAGTTCTTC.

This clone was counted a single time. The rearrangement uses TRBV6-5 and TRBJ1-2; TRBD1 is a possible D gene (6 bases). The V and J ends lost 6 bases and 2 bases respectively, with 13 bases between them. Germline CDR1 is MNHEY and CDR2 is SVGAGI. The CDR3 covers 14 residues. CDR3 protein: CASSRNTGNYGYTF. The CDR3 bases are TGTGCCAGCAGCCGCAACACAGGGAACTATGGCTACACCTTC.

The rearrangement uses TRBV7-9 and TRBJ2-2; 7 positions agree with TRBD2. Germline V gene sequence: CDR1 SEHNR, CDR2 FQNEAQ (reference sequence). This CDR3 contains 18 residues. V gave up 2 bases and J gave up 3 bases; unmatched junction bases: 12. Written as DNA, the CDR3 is TGTGCCAGCAGCTTAAGGTCGGGAGGCCTTACTGACACCGGGGAGCTGTTTTTT. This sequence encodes CASSLRSGGLTDTGELFF.

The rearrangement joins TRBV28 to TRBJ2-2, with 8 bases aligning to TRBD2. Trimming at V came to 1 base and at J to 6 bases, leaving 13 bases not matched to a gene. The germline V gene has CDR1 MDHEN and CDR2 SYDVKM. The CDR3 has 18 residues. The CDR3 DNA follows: TGTGCCAGCAGTTTATCCCGGGGGAGCGGGAGCTCTGCCGGGGAGCTGTTTTTT. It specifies CASSLSRGSGSSAGELFF.

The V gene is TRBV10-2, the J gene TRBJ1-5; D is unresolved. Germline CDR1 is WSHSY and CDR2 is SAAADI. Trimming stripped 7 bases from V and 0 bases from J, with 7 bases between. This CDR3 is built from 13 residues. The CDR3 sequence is CASTQFSNQPQHF. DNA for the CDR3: TGCGCCAGCACACAATTTAGCAATCAGCCCCAGCATTTT.

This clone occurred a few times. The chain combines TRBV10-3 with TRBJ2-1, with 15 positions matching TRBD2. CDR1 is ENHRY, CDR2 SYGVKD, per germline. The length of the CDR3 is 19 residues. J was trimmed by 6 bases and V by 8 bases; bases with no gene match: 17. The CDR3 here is CAISGTSGRRPIGSNEQFF. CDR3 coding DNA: TGTGCCATCTCCGGGACTAGCGGGAGGCGCCCCATAGGTAGCAATGAGCAGTTCTTC.

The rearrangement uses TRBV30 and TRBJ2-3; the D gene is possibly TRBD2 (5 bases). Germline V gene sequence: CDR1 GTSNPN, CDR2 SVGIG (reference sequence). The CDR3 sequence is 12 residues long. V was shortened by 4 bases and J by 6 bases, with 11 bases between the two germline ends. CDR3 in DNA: TGTGCCTGGACGCCCCGGAGGGATACGCAGTATTTT. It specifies CAWTPRRDTQYF.

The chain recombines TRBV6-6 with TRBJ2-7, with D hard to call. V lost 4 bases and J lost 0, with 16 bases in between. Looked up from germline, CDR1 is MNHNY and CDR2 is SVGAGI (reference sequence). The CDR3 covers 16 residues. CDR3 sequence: CASSFGRATSSYEQYF. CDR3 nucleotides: TGTGCCAGCAGTTTTGGTAGAGCGACCAGCTCCTACGAGCAGTACTTC.